One T cell receptor (beta chain) is described in this entry. Antigen unknown. Only in-frame clones appear in the TCRdb table, and some are missing; sequencing was by immunoSEQ multiplex PCR. The sample holds 1,400 to 1,500 clones; about nine tenths are singletons and the top ten take approximately 40%. This sample is drawn from a study of somatic mutations in cytotoxic T cells in rheumatoid arthritis. Study in general: Prior to any treatment and right after diagnosis, patient blood (under 31 ml EDTA) was drawn.

The study's findings and limits: The slight TRBV07 underrepresentation in rheumatoid arthritis patients was not adjusted for multiple comparisons. The clonality of CD8+ T cells was not significantly different between rheumatoid arthritis patients and age-matched healthy controls.

V dropped 0 bases and J dropped 3 bases, with 15 bases sitting between them. CDR1 and CDR2 (germline): SGHDT, YYEEEE. CDR3 length: 17 residues. V and J are TRBV5-6 and TRBJ2-2; tentative D call: TRBD2 (6 bases). This clonotype originated in a woman between 65 and 79 years old with rheumatoid arthritis. The sequenced material came from CD8+ T cells sorted from blood. CDR3 loop: CASSLESGRSYTGELFF. DNA for the CDR3: TGTGCCAGCAGCTTGGAATCAGGGAGGTCGTACACCGGGGAGCTGTTTTTT.